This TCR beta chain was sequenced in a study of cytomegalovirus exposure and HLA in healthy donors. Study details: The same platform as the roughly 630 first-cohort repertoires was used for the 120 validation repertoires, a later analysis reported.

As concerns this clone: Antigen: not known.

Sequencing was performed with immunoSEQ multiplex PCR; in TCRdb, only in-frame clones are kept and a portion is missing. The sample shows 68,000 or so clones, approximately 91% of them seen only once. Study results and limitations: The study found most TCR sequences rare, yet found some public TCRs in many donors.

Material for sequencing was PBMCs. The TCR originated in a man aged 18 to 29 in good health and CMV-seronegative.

For the CDR3, the DNA is TGTGCCAGCTCACCAGCGGGAGGGTCGGGAGAGACCCAGTACTTC. Protein sequence: CASSPAGGSGETQYF. This rearrangement joins TRBV18 to TRBJ2-5; 9 bases align to TRBD2. Germline values: CDR1 KGHSH, CDR2 LQKENI. V dropped 2 bases and J dropped 4; count of bases not matched to a gene: 5. The CDR3 loop spans 15 amino acids.